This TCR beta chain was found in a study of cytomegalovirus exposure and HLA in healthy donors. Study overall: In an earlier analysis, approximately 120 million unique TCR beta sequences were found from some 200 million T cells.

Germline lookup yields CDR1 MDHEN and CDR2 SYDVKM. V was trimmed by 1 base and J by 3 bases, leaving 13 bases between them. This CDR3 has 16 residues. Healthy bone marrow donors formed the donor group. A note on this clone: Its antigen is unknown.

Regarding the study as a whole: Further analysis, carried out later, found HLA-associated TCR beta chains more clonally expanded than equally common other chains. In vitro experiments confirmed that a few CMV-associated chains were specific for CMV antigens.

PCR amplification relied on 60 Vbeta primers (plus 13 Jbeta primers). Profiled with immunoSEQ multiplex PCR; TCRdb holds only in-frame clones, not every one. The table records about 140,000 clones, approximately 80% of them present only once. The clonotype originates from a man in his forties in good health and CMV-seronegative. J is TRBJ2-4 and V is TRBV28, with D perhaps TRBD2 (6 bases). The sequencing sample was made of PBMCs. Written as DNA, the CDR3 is TGTGCCAGCAGTTTATACCAGGGAGGACTCAAAAACATTCAGTACTTC. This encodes CASSLYQGGLKNIQYF.